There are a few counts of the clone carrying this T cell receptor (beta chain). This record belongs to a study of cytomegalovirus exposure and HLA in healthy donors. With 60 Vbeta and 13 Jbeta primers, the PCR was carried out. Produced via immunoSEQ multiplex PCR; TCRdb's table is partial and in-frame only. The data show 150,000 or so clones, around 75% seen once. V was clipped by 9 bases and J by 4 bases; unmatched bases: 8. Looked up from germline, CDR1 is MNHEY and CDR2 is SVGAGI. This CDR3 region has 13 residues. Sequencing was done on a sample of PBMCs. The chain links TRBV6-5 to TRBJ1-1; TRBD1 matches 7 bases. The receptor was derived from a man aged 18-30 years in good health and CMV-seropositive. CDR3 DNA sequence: TGTGCCAGTTCCACGGCAGGGGGCACTGAAGCTTTCTTT. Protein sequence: CASSTAGGTEAFF.